This T cell receptor beta chain was found in a study of neoadjuvant nivolumab and ipilimumab in lung cancer. Study-level results: Pretherapy blood TCR richness correlated positively with resected tumor richness.

Here immunoSEQ multiplex PCR was the method, and the copy in TCRdb shows in-frame clones only, minus some. The sample has 2,000 or so clones; approximately 83% are singletons. V shed 3 bases and J 2 bases; nucleotides not matched to a gene: 5. CDR1 and CDR2 from the germline V gene are KGHSH and LQKENI. This CDR3 is built from 16 residues. This clone was seen only a few times. The antigen remains unidentified. At the DNA level, this CDR3 is encoded by other sequences in the same sample as well. The rearrangement links TRBV18 to TRBJ2-3; 10 bases are shared with TRBD2. This clonotype originated in an adult with non-small cell lung cancer. The sequences come from adjacent normal lung tissue, collected after neoadjuvant nivolumab, alone or with ipilimumab, at or shortly before surgery. The CDR3 sequence: CASSPASGSPTDTQYF. The CDR3, as DNA: TGTGCCAGCTCACCGGCTAGCGGGAGCCCCACAGATACGCAGTATTTT.